This T cell receptor beta chain derives from a study of blood T cell repertoires in COVID-19. Study overall: The cDNA or gDNA used as material had been derived from T cells, B-cell-depleted T cells, or PBMCs.

In the original workflow: Reference gene primer amplification gave estimated nucleated cell counts. Here immunoSEQ multiplex PCR was the method, and the copy in TCRdb shows in-frame clones only, minus some. The V and J calls and clone size are taken from that table; D and trimming were inferred from the DNA. The repertoire has about 400,000 clones, 65% to 90% of them found once; the top ten carry under 8.5%. CDR3 size: 14 residues. Germline assignment: CDR1 SNHLY and CDR2 FYNNEI. The V and J ends lost 3 bases and 8 bases respectively, with 13 bases between them. The V gene is TRBV2, the J gene TRBJ1-4; D might be TRBD1 (6 bases). The source is a woman aged 60 to 75 with COVID-19, enrolled during active disease. Sequenced: peripheral blood. The DNA for the CDR3 is TGTGCCAGCAGTGACAGGGGACCGAGGGAAAAACTGTTTTTT. Translation: CASSDRGPREKLFF. Variable domain in full (rest from reference TRBV2 and TRBJ1-4): EPEVTQTPSHQVTQMGQEVILRCVPISNHLYFYWYRQILGQKVEFLVSFYNNEISEKSEIFDDQFSVERPDGSNFTLKIRSTKLEDSAMYFCASSDRGPREKLFFGSGTQLSVL.